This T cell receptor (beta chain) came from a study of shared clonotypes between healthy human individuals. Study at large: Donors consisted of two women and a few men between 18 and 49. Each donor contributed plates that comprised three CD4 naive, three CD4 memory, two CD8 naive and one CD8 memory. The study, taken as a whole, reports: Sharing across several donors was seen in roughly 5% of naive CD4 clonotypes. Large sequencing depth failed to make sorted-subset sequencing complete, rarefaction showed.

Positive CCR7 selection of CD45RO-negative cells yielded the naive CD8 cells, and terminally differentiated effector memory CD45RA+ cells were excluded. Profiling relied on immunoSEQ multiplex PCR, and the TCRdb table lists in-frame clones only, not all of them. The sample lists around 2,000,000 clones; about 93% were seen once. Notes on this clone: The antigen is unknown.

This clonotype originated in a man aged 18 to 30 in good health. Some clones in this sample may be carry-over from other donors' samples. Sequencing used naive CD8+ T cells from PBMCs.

CDR3 sequence reads: CASSYSDRVIYGYTF. CDR3 nucleotides: TGTGCCAGCAGTTACAGCGACAGGGTGATATATGGCTACACCTTC. This chain uses TRBV6-5 with TRBJ1-2; TRBD1 aligns across 7 bases. There are 15 residues in the CDR3. Germline V gene data show CDR1 as MNHEY and CDR2 as SVGAGI. The junction had 8 bases not matched to a gene; V was cut back by 2 bases and J by 5 bases.